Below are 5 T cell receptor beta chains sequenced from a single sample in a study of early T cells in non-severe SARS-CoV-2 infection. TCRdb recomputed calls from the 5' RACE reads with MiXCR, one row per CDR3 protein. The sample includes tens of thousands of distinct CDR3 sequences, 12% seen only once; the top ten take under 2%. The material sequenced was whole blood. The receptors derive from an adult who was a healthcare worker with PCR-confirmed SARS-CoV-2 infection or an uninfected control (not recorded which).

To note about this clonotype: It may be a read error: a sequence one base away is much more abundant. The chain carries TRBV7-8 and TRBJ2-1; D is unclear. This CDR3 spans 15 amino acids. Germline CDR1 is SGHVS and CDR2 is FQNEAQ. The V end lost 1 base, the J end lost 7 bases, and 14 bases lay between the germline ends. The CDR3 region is CASSLDGPRVNEQFF. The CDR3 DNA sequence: TGTGCCAGCAGCTTAGATGGGCCCCGAGTGAATGAGCAGTTCTTC.

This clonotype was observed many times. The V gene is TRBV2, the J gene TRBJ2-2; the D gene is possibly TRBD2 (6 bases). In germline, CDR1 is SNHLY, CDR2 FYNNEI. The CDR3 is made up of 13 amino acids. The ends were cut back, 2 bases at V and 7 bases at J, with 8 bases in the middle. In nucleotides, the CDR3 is TGTGCCAGCAGTGAAACTAGCTACGGGGAGCTGTTTTTT. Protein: CASSETSYGELFF.

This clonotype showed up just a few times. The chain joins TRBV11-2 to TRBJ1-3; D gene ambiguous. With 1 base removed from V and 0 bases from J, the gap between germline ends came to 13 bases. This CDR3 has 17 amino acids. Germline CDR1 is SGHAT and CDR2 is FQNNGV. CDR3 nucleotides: TGTGCCAGCAGCTTAGTGGGCCTCACTCGCTCTGGAAACACCATATATTTT. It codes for CASSLVGLTRSGNTIYF.

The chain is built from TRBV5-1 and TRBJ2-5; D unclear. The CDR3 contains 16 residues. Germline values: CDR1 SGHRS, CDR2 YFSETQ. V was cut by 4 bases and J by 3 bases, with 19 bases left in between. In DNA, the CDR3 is TGCGCCAGCAGCCCTGGCCCTACCGCGATTGAAGAGACCCAGTACTTC. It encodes CASSPGPTAIEETQYF.

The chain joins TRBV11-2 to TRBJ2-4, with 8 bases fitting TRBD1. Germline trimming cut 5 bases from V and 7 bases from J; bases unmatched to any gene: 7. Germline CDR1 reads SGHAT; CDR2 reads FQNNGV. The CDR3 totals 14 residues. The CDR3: CASSVSRGRNIQYF. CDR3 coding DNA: TGTGCCAGCAGCGTCTCCAGGGGGCGGAACATTCAGTACTTC.